One sample yielded the 20 T cell receptor beta chains listed below, sequenced in a study of blood T cell repertoires in COVID-19. Data came from immunoSEQ multiplex PCR; TCRdb stores just in-frame clones and leaves some out. The profile covers about 240,000 clones, with around 86% appearing a single time and 3.3% taken by the ten largest. Material for sequencing was PBMCs or T cells enriched from blood (not recorded which). These receptor sequences come from a woman between 40 and 55 years old with acute COVID-19.

The chain combines TRBV7-9 with TRBJ2-7; 9 bases line up with TRBD2. CDR3 length: 13 residues. Germline V gene lookup returns CDR1 SEHNR and CDR2 FQNEAQ (reference sequence). V was pared by 5 bases and J by 6 bases, with 5 bases of the junction left unmatched. The CDR3 spells CASSPAGGPEQYF. CDR3 in DNA: TGTGCCAGCAGCCCCGCGGGAGGGCCCGAGCAGTACTTC.

This chain connects TRBV30 to TRBJ2-7; a weak D match, TRBD1 (6 bases). Germline V gives CDR1 GTSNPN, CDR2 SVGIG (reference sequence). CDR3 length equals 13 residues. Deletions cut 2 bases from V and 3 bases from J, with 11 bases between. The CDR3 coding sequence is TGTGCCTGGAGTCTGAGGACAGACTACGAGCAGTACTTC. It yields the protein CAWSLRTDYEQYF.

This chain connects TRBV7-2 to TRBJ2-7; TRBD2 matches 7 bases. CDR3 length: 15 residues. Trimming removed 0 bases from V and 5 bases from J; junction bases left unmatched: 7. The germline gives CDR1 SGHTA, CDR2 FQGNSA. CDR3 sequence: CASSLAGYSGNEQYF. The CDR3 bases are TGTGCCAGCAGCTTAGCGGGGTACAGCGGGAACGAGCAGTACTTC.

The chain is built from TRBV5-1 and TRBJ2-1; the match to TRBD2 covers 9 bases. Per the germline V gene, CDR1 is SGHRS and CDR2 is YFSETQ. V was pared by 4 bases and J by 7 bases, with 9 bases of the junction left unmatched. CDR3 size: 15 residues. This CDR3 reads CASSPGLAGRNEQFF. DNA for the CDR3: TGCGCCAGCAGCCCGGGACTAGCTGGGCGAAATGAGCAGTTCTTC. The entire variable domain, with the rest obtained from reference TRBV5-1 and TRBJ2-1, is as follows: KAGVTQTPRYLIKTRGQQVTLSCSPISGHRSVSWYQQTPGQGLQFLFEYFSETQRNKGNFPGRFSGRQFSNSRSEMNVSTLELGDSALYLCASSPGLAGRNEQFFGPGTRLTVL.

The gene calls are TRBV6-6 and TRBJ2-1; D is uncertain. V shed 5 bases and J shed 6 bases, with 11 bases lying between them. Germline assignment: CDR1 MNHNY and CDR2 SVGAGI (reference sequence). The CDR3 runs to 13 residues. The CDR3 protein is CASSPQYSNEQFF. CDR3 nucleotide sequence: TGTGCCAGCAGTCCCCAATACTCCAATGAGCAGTTCTTC.

V usage is TRBV11-3 and J usage is TRBJ2-7, with TRBD2 identical over 9 bases. There are 16 residues in the CDR3. Germline loops: CDR1 SGHNT, CDR2 YENEEA. V gave up 5 bases and J gave up 7 bases; unmatched junction bases: 15. As DNA, the CDR3 is TGTGCCAGCAGCCCCAGCCATGGACTAGCGTCGGGGGAGCAGTACTTC. Amino acid sequence: CASSPSHGLASGEQYF.

In this sample, this clone turned up once. The rearrangement links TRBV19 to TRBJ2-3; tentatively, D is TRBD1 (5 bases). Germline lookup yields CDR1 LNHDA and CDR2 SQIVND (reference sequence). V was cut by 10 bases and J by 0 bases, with 20 bases left in between. The CDR3 is 16 residues long. CDR3 bases: TGTGCCACCATGGACATCCGGGCCCTTAGCACAGATACGCAGTATTTT. Its translation: CATMDIRALSTDTQYF.

The chain uses TRBV7-2 and TRBJ2-1; D is perhaps TRBD2 (5 bases). V was cut by 6 bases and J by 2 bases, with 26 bases left in between. This CDR3 is built from 19 residues. The germline V gene has CDR1 SGHTA and CDR2 FQGNSA. CDR3 DNA: TGTGCCAGCAGTTCAAACCCTTTGTGGGAGAGGGTTCCCTACAATGAGCAGTTCTTC. It codes for CASSSNPLWERVPYNEQFF.

On this clone: At the DNA level, this CDR3 is encoded by other sequences in the same sample as well. The chain couples TRBV29-1 to TRBJ1-2; TRBD1 might be the D (6 bases). Per germline, CDR1 SQVTM and CDR2 ANQGSEA. Trimming shortened V by 4 bases and J by 4 bases, and 10 bases separated the two germline ends. The CDR3 loop spans 12 amino acids. CDR3 in DNA: TGCAGCGTTGGGCAGGGGTCCTATGGCTACACCTTC. This sequence encodes CSVGQGSYGYTF.

This clone was detected only once. The V gene is TRBV11-3, the J gene TRBJ2-2; possibly TRBD2 for D (6 bases). Germline CDR1 is SGHNT and CDR2 is YENEEA. V was clipped by 4 bases and J by 5 bases, with 14 bases between them. The CDR3 runs 15 residues. The CDR3 loop reads CASSSGRGGTGELFF. CDR3 nucleotide sequence: TGTGCCAGCAGCTCGGGACGGGGAGGAACCGGGGAGCTGTTTTTT.

The chain couples TRBV27 to TRBJ2-7; 12 bases are a match to TRBD1. This CDR3 has 15 amino acids. The germline V gene encodes CDR1 MNHEY and CDR2 SMNVEV (reference sequence). With 6 bases clipped from V and 6 bases from J, the junction kept 9 bases outside the gene matches. CDR3 amino acids: CASSPGQGARFEQYF. Here the CDR3 DNA reads TGTGCCAGCAGCCCGGGACAGGGGGCGAGGTTCGAGCAGTACTTC.

V gene TRBV3-1 (or the pseudogene TRBV3-2) combines with J gene TRBJ2-7; 11 bases line up with TRBD2. Germline V gene data show CDR1 as LGHDT and CDR2 as YNNKEL (reference sequence). The length of the CDR3 is 14 residues. Unmatched junction bases numbered 3, after V lost 5 bases and J lost 3 bases. CDR3: CASSVGTSGYEQYF. DNA for the CDR3: TGTGCCAGCAGCGTCGGGACTAGCGGCTACGAGCAGTACTTC.

The chain has TRBV9 and TRBJ1-2, with 11 bases aligning to TRBD1. V lost 2 bases and J lost 7; bases outside the gene matches: 13. The germline gives CDR1 SGDLS, CDR2 YYNGEE. The CDR3 extends over 17 amino acids. The CDR3 region is CASSVQLTGQGAGGYTF. DNA for the CDR3: TGTGCCAGCAGCGTTCAACTCACCGGACAGGGGGCGGGTGGCTACACCTTC.

The chain has TRBV6-5 and TRBJ1-1; D call uncertain. Germline CDR1 and CDR2: MNHEY and SVGAGI. CDR3 length equals 11 residues. V was shortened by 9 bases and J by 1 base, with 6 bases between the two germline ends. The CDR3 region has the DNA TGTGCCAGTACACAGAACACTGAAGCTTTCTTT. Protein sequence: CASTQNTEAFF.

This clone came up a few times. The chain joins TRBV25-1 to TRBJ2-1, with D hard to call. V lost 1 base and J lost 4, with 5 bases in between. Germline V gene sequence: CDR1 MGHDK, CDR2 SYGVNS. The CDR3 is 13 residues long. Here the CDR3 reads CASSESGYNEQFF. The CDR3 DNA reads as TGTGCCAGCAGTGAATCAGGTTACAATGAGCAGTTCTTC.

The chain is built from TRBV19 and TRBJ2-7; 9 positions match TRBD1. The CDR3 has 12 residues. Trimming removed 6 bases from V and 5 bases from J; junction bases left unmatched: 2. Looked up from germline, CDR1 is LNHDA and CDR2 is SQIVND (reference sequence). CDR3: CASSRTGDEQYF. In DNA, the CDR3 is TGTGCCAGTAGCAGGACAGGGGACGAGCAGTACTTC.

The chain recombines TRBV12-5 with TRBJ1-2; 11 nucleotides match TRBD1. The CDR3 sequence is 15 residues long. V shed 4 bases, J shed 8 bases, and the junction held 9 bases outside the gene matches. The germline gives CDR1 LGHNT, CDR2 FRNRAP. CDR3 amino acids: CASGSTGQGARGYTF. The CDR3 DNA sequence: TGTGCTAGTGGTTCAACTGGACAGGGGGCGCGAGGCTACACCTTC.

The genes are TRBV11-2 and TRBJ1-4; D is possibly TRBD1 (6 bases). Germline values: CDR1 SGHAT, CDR2 FQNNGV. CDR3 length: 12 amino acids. Trimming shortened V by 5 bases and J by 8 bases, and 9 bases separated the two germline ends. This CDR3 is CASSRGAEKLFF. As DNA, the CDR3 is TGTGCCAGCAGCCGGGGGGCAGAAAAACTGTTTTTT.

V gene TRBV10-1 combines with J gene TRBJ2-5; possible D gene TRBD2, 5 bases. There are 14 residues in the CDR3. Per the germline V gene, CDR1 is WNHNN and CDR2 is SYGVQD (reference sequence). The V end lost 2 bases, the J end lost 5 bases, and 12 bases lay between the germline ends. CDR3 DNA: TGCGCCAGCAGTGAGGGACTGGCCGCCGAGACCCAGTACTTC. The encoded protein is CASSEGLAAETQYF.

With respect to this clone: Other DNA sequences of this sample code for an identical CDR3. The rearrangement links TRBV30 to TRBJ2-1; 7 nucleotides align to TRBD2. The CDR3 contains 15 residues. V lost 0 bases to trimming and J lost 10 bases; unmatched junction nucleotides: 12. CDR1 GTSNPN and CDR2 SVGIG come from the germline V gene (reference sequence). The CDR3 bases are TGTGCCTGGAGTGTCTCGGTAGCGGGTGTGAGGGAGCAGTTCTTC. As protein: CAWSVSVAGVREQFF. Variable domain in full (rest from reference TRBV30 and TRBJ2-1): SQTIHQWPATLVQPVGSPLSLECTVEGTSNPNLYWYRQAAGRGLQLLFYSVGIGQISSEVPQNLSASRPQDRQFILSSKKLLLSDSGFYLCAWSVSVAGVREQFFGPGTRLTVL.